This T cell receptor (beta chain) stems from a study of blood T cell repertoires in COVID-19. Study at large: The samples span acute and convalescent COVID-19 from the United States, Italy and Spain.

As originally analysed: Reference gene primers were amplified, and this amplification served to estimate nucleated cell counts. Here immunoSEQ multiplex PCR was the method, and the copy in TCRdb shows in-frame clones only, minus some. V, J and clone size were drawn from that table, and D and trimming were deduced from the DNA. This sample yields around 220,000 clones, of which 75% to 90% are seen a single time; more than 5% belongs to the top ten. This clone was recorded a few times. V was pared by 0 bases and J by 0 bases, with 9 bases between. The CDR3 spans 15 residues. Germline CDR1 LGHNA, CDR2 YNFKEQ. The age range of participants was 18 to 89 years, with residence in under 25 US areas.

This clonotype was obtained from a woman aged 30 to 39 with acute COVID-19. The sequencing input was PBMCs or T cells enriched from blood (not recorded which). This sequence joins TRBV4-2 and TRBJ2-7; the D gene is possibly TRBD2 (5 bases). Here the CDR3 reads CASSQEWGDSYEQYF. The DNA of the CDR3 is TGTGCCAGCAGCCAAGAATGGGGAGACTCCTACGAGCAGTACTTC.